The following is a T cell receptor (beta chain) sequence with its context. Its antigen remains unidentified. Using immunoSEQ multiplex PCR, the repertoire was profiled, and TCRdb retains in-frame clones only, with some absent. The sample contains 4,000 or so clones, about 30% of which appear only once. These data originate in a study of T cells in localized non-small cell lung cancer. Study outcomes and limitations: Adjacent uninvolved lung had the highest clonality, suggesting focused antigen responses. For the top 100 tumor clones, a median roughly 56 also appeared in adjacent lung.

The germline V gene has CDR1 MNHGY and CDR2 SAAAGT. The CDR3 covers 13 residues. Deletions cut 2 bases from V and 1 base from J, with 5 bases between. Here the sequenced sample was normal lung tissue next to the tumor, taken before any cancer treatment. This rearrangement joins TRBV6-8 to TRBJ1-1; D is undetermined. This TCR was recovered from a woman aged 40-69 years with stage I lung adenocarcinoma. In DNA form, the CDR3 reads TGTGCCAGCAGTTACGACCAGAACACTGAAGCTTTCTTT. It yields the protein CASSYDQNTEAFF.